This T cell receptor beta chain emerged from a study of blood T cell repertoires in COVID-19. Study details: Spain, Italy and the United States supplied samples that represented acute and convalescent COVID-19. Sample material is recorded as cDNA or gDNA derived from T cells, B-cell-depleted T cells, or PBMCs.

Profiling relied on immunoSEQ multiplex PCR, and the TCRdb table lists in-frame clones only, not all of them. Altogether about 100,000 clones are present, about 92% being singletons, with the ten largest covering roughly 7%. This CDR3 comprises 16 residues. Trimming took 1 base from V and 3 from J; bases not matched to a gene: 4. The germline V gene has CDR1 LGHNA and CDR2 YNFKEQ. One Seattle source followed patients from active infection through their disease course. This receptor was taken from a young man with COVID-19, enrolled during active disease. The sample consisted of peripheral blood. The chain combines TRBV4-2 with TRBJ2-7, with 12 bases fitting TRBD2. CDR3 sequence reads: CASSQGSGLAGYEQYF. The CDR3 nucleotides are TGTGCCAGCAGCCAAGGGTCGGGACTAGCGGGCTACGAGCAGTACTTC.